The T cell receptor (beta chain) described here comes from a study of blood T cell repertoires in COVID-19. Overall study context: T cells, B-cell-depleted T cells, or PBMCs provided the cDNA or gDNA that served as material.

As processed by the authors: Quantification of nucleated cells was approximated via reference gene primer amplification. TCRdb keeps only in-frame clones here, not all; method: immunoSEQ multiplex PCR. Clone size and the V and J calls come from that table; the DNA yielded D and trimming. The profile covers hundreds of thousands of clones, with approximately 86% appearing a single time and roughly 4.9% taken by the ten largest. The sequenced sample was peripheral blood. The TCR comes from a woman older than 75 with active or convalescent COVID-19.

The CDR3, as DNA: TGTGCCAGCAGCCCCGCCGGGACTAGGCCCACAGATACGCAGTATTTT. It encodes CASSPAGTRPTDTQYF. The chain joins TRBV7-2 to TRBJ2-3; the match to TRBD2 covers 8 bases. Germline-derived CDR1 and CDR2 are SGHTA and FQGNSA. Trimming cost V 5 bases and J 2 bases; bases outside gene matches: 9. The CDR3 totals 16 residues.